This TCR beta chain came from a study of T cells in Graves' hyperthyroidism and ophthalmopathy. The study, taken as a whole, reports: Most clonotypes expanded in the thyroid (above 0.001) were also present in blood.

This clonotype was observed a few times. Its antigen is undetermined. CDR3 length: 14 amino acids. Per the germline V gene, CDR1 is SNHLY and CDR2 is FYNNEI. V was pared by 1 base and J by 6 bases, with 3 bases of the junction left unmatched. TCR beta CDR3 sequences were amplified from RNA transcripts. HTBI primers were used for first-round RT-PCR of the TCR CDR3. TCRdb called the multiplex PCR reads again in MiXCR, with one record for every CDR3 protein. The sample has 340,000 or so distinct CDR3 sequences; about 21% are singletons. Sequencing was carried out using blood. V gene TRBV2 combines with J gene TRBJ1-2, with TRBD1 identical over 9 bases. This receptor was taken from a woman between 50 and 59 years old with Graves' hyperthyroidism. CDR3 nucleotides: TGTGCCAGCAGTGAAGGGGACAGGGACCATGGCTACACCTTC. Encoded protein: CASSEGDRDHGYTF.